This T cell receptor (beta chain) was captured by sequencing in a study of lymphopenia after photon versus proton radiotherapy. Study-wide results and limits: Oligoclonal CD8+ Temra expansion after nadir drove photon patients' diversity drop.

Of note for this clone: What it recognizes is unknown.

CDR1 and CDR2 from the germline V gene are MGHDK and SYGVNS. Trimming removed 1 base at V and 1 base at J, with 10 bases between. The CDR3 totals 15 residues. Assay used: immunoSEQ multiplex PCR; TCRdb lists only in-frame clones, some missing. The sample has about 26,000 clones, around nine tenths seen once. V usage is TRBV25-1 and J usage is TRBJ1-1, with D possibly being TRBD1 (5 bases). The TCR comes from a woman aged 45-60 years with cholangiocarcinoma. Sequencing was performed on peripheral blood, taken from a patient treated with photon-based radiotherapy. The CDR3 DNA reads TGTGCCAGCAGTGAATTGGCAGGGACGAACACTGAAGCTTTCTTT. It yields the protein CASSELAGTNTEAFF.